The 27 T cell receptor beta chains given below trace back to one sample, sequenced in a study of post-analysis software for immune sequencing data. These receptors' targets are unknown. cDNA libraries of TCR beta carried unique molecular identifiers. TCRdb reprocessed the PCR reads via MiXCR and lists one record per CDR3 protein. The data show under 200,000 distinct CDR3 sequences, with 29% seen just once and about 3.4% held by the top ten. The study's findings and limits: Included in a set of roughly 5 TRBV segments more frequent in patients than controls were TRBV5-6, TRBV5-1 and TRBV20-1.

Sequences were obtained from blood. The receptors here all came from a girl aged 2 to 17 with multiple sclerosis.

This chain connects TRBV7-2 to TRBJ2-4; 10 nucleotides line up with TRBD1. The J call is doubtful: the DNA matches TRBJ2-7 better. CDR1 and CDR2 from the germline V gene are SGHTA and FQGNSA. This CDR3 is built from 18 residues. The CDR3 nucleotides read TGTGCCAGCAGCTCTTTCCCCCCGGGACAGGGGACGGGGAACGAGCAGTACTTC. Translation gives CASSSFPPGQGTGNEQYF.

Of note for this clonotype: Just one base apart from a much larger clone, this may be a read error. The chain couples TRBV15 to TRBJ2-4; the match to TRBD1 covers 9 bases. The J call may not be correct, given that the DNA end is closer to TRBJ2-7. The CDR3 length is 15 residues. Germline loops: CDR1 LNHNV, CDR2 YYDKDF (reference sequence). The CDR3 region has the DNA TGTGCCACCTGCAGAGGCCTGGACAGGGGAGACGAGCAGTACTTC. Its protein product is CATCRGLDRGDEQYF.

This clonotype was seen a few times. Since a much larger clone is just one base distant, this may be a read error. V usage is TRBV7-3 and J usage is TRBJ2-5; the D is unclear. The CDR3 consists of 13 residues. V was cut by 8 bases and J by 11 bases, with 21 bases left in between. Germline V gene sequence: CDR1 SGHTA, CDR2 FQGTGA. The CDR3 here is CASSLGANNEQYF. DNA of the CDR3: TGTGCCAGCTCCCTAGGAGCTAACAATGAGCAGTACTTC.

This clonotype has only a few counts. The rearrangement links TRBV5-6 to TRBJ2-1; 8 bases fit TRBD2. CDR3 size: 15 residues. J was trimmed by 4 bases and V by 3 bases; bases with no gene match: 6. CDR1 SGHDT and CDR2 YYEEEE come from the germline V gene. The CDR3 DNA sequence: TGTGCCAGCAGCTGGGAGTCGGGGGGGTACAATGAGCAGTTCTTC. Translation: CASSWESGGYNEQFF.

There are many counts of this clonotype. The chain couples TRBV12-5 to TRBJ2-5; a weak D match, TRBD1 (6 bases). The CDR3 covers 14 residues. V was shortened by 3 bases and J by 5 bases, with 13 bases between the two germline ends. Germline assignment: CDR1 LGHNT and CDR2 FRNRAP. This CDR3 is CASGFQGREETQYF. CDR3 coding DNA: TGTGCTAGTGGTTTCCAGGGGCGCGAGGAGACCCAGTACTTC.

Of note for this clonotype: A much larger clonotype is one base distant, so this may be a read error. V usage is TRBV20-1 and J usage is TRBJ2-1; 9 bases align to TRBD2. Near its end, the DNA agrees better with TRBJ2-7, so the J call may be wrong. The V gene's germline CDR1 is DFQATT and CDR2 SNEGSKA (reference sequence). This CDR3 region has 17 residues. The chain's CDR3 is CSAGDSGGLSSYNEQYF. As DNA, the CDR3 is TGCAGTGCCGGGGACAGCGGGGGGCTGAGCTCCTACAATGAGCAGTACTTC.

This rearrangement joins TRBV12-5 to TRBJ1-4; unclear D gene. The germline V gene encodes CDR1 LGHNT and CDR2 FRNRAP. This CDR3 has 12 amino acids. Trimming took off 5 bases at V and 6 bases at J, with 7 bases between the two ends. In nucleotides, the CDR3 is TGTGCTAGTGGTCCGACCGATGAAAAACTGTTTTTT. This sequence encodes CASGPTDEKLFF.

This clonotype is a singleton in its sample. Being one base from a much bigger clone, this may be a read error. The chain links TRBV20-1 to TRBJ2-1; 9 bases agree with TRBD2. V dropped 5 bases and J dropped 5; count of bases not matched to a gene: 7. The CDR3 is made up of 14 amino acids. The germline CDR1 and CDR2 sequences are DFQATT and SNEGSKA (reference sequence). The DNA for the CDR3 is TGCAGTGCTGGGGTGGCTAGCGGGGACAATGAGCAGTTCTTC. This gives the protein CSAGVASGDNEQFF.

The chain is built from TRBV20-1 and TRBJ2-1, with D possibly TRBD2 on 5 matching bases. The CDR3 consists of 12 residues. With 1 base removed from V and 7 bases from J, the gap between germline ends came to 8 bases. Germline lookup yields CDR1 DFQATT and CDR2 SNEGSKA (reference sequence). This CDR3 reads CSARGRRNEQFF. CDR3 nucleotide sequence: TGCAGTGCTAGAGGTCGGAGGAATGAGCAGTTCTTC.

The V call is TRBV5-1, the J call TRBJ2-1; 11 bases match TRBD1. CDR3 length: 15 residues. The germline gives CDR1 SGHRS, CDR2 YFSETQ. Trimming at V came to 3 bases and at J to 8 bases, leaving 7 bases not matched to a gene. DNA for the CDR3: TGCGCCAGCAGCTGGGGCGGGACAGGGGGAGATGAGCAGTTCTTC. This sequence encodes CASSWGGTGGDEQFF.

This clonotype was recorded a few times. The CDR3 loop is CASSLVRSIYTDTQYF. In nucleotides, the CDR3 is TGCGCCAGCAGCTTGGTCCGGAGCATATACACAGATACGCAGTATTTT. The chain has TRBV5-1 and TRBJ2-3; D unclear. Trimming stripped 0 bases from V and 2 bases from J, with 13 bases between. This CDR3 contains 16 residues. Germline-derived CDR1 and CDR2 are SGHRS and YFSETQ.

CDR3 DNA sequence: TGTGCCTGGAGTGAGGGGCCGTGGGGCTCCTACGAGCAGTACTTC. Its protein product is CAWSEGPWGSYEQYF. V and J are TRBV30 and TRBJ2-7, with D maybe TRBD1 (5 bases). The germline V and J ends were trimmed by 1 base and 0 bases, with 13 bases remaining between them. This CDR3 contains 15 residues. Germline CDR1 is GTSNPN and CDR2 is SVGIG (reference sequence). Looking up the rest from reference TRBV30 and TRBJ2-7 gives the full variable domain: SQTIHQWPATLVQPVGSPLSLECTVEGTSNPNLYWYRQAAGRGLQLLFYSVGIGQISSEVPQNLSASRPQDRQFILSSKKLLLSDSGFYLCAWSEGPWGSYEQYFGPGTRLTVT.

The rearrangement joins TRBV12-3 or TRBV12-4 to TRBJ2-4, with 7 bases identical to TRBD1. V was clipped by 5 bases and J by 13 bases; unmatched bases: 14. The CDR3 covers 14 residues. The CDR3 is CASSPRQGRAEQYF. The CDR3 DNA follows: TGTGCCAGCAGTCCACGACAGGGTCGGGCTGAGCAGTACTTC.

This clonotype is labeled as medium-sized. The chain links TRBV12-3 or TRBV12-4 to TRBJ2-7; D may match TRBD1 or TRBD2 (5 bases each). This CDR3 is 15 amino acids long. V was shortened by 6 bases and J by 0 bases, with 15 bases between the two germline ends. The CDR3 region has the DNA TGTGCCAGCAGAGCTGGGACCCTCGGCTCCTACGAGCAGTACTTC. Protein: CASRAGTLGSYEQYF.

Remarks on this clonotype: A junction boundary mismatches the germline segment, possibly from a read error. The rearrangement links TRBV3-1 to TRBJ1-1, with no clear D. The germline gives CDR1 LGHDT, CDR2 YNNKEL (reference sequence). The CDR3 spans 15 residues. CDR3 protein: CVSSQERAERTEAFF. The CDR3 DNA sequence: TGTGTCAGCAGCCAAGAGAGGGCGGAAAGGACTGAAGCTTTCTTT. Combining the CDR3 with reference TRBV3-1 and TRBJ1-1 gives the whole variable domain DTAVSQTPKYLVTQMGNDKSIKCEQNLGHDTMYWYKQDSKKFLKIMFSYNNKELIINETVPNRFSPKSPDKAHLNLHINSLELGDSAVYFCVSSQERAERTEAFFGQGTRLTVV.

This clonotype was observed a handful of times. This chain joins TRBV5-1 and TRBJ1-5; D not resolved. Trimming cost V 4 bases and J 5 bases, with 13 bases left between them. The CDR3 covers 14 residues. Germline V gene data show CDR1 as SGHRS and CDR2 as YFSETQ. The CDR3 reads CASSIGRLDQPQHF. In DNA, the CDR3 is TGCGCCAGCAGCATCGGACGGCTGGATCAGCCCCAGCATTTT.

There are a few counts of this clonotype. The rearrangement uses TRBV7-2 and TRBJ2-3; D gene ambiguous. Germline V gives CDR1 SGHTA, CDR2 FQGNSA. V dropped 3 bases and J dropped 2 bases, with 9 bases sitting between them. The length of the CDR3 is 14 residues. In nucleotides, the CDR3 is TGTGCCAGCAGCTTGAGCCAAGCCACAGATACGCAGTATTTT. Residues: CASSLSQATDTQYF.

Concerning this clonotype itself: A single base separates this from a much larger clone, so it may be a read error. The chain recombines TRBV29-1 with TRBJ2-3; 11 nucleotides align to TRBD2. CDR1 and CDR2 from the germline V gene are SQVTM and ANQGSEA. This CDR3 has 14 amino acids. The CDR3 reads CRARLAGLSDTQYF. DNA of the CDR3: TGCCGCGCAAGACTAGCGGGGCTTTCGGATACGCAGTATTTT.

This clonotype came up once. This chain uses TRBV7-9 with TRBJ1-1; the D is unclear. Germline V gene sequence: CDR1 SEHNR, CDR2 FQNEAQ (reference sequence). The CDR3 covers 17 residues. Trimming left V 0 bases short and J 2 bases short, with 16 bases between. CDR3 nucleotides: TGTGCCAGCAGCTTAGCGCTGGGAGTGGGTCTTAACACTGAAGCTTTCTTT. This gives the protein CASSLALGVGLNTEAFF.

In its sample, this clonotype was seen a few times. The V call is TRBV19, the J call TRBJ1-1; D call uncertain. Trimming took 0 bases from V and 0 from J, leaving 8 bases between them. Per the germline V gene, CDR1 is LNHDA and CDR2 is SQIVND (reference sequence). The length of the CDR3 is 15 residues. The CDR3 DNA sequence: TGTGCCAGTAGTATAGACCGGATCCTGAACACTGAAGCTTTCTTT. It translates to CASSIDRILNTEAFF.

The chain couples TRBV29-1 to TRBJ2-7, with TRBD1 as a possible D gene (5 bases). This CDR3 contains 11 residues. The germline V gene encodes CDR1 SQVTM and CDR2 ANQGSEA. V lost 6 bases to trimming and J lost 4 bases, with 10 bases between them. CDR3 in DNA: TGCAGCGTGGACACCTATTACGAGCAGTACTTC. Its protein is CSVDTYYEQYF.

As concerns this clonotype: With a much larger clone just one base away, this may be a read error. This chain links TRBV11-2 with TRBJ2-5; 11 bases fit TRBD2. Germline V gene sequence: CDR1 SGHAT, CDR2 FQNNGV. V shed 7 bases and J 3 bases; nucleotides not matched to a gene: 10. This CDR3 comprises 16 residues. The CDR3 region is CASIPRIAGGEETQYF. The CDR3 bases are TGTGCCAGCATCCCAAGAATAGCGGGAGGGGAAGAGACCCAGTACTTC.

V and J are TRBV11-2 and TRBJ1-1; 9 bases fit TRBD1. CDR1 and CDR2 from the germline V gene are SGHAT and FQNNGV. This CDR3 is built from 12 residues. With 6 bases clipped from V and 11 bases from J, the junction kept 7 bases outside the gene matches. This CDR3 is CASRGQGTGAFF. Written as DNA, the CDR3 is TGTGCCAGCAGGGGACAGGGAACAGGGGCTTTCTTT.

This clonotype was detected many times. In nucleotides, the CDR3 is TGCGCCAGCAGCCAAGAAGGGATTCGCGGGCGAGTCCTCTACAATGAGCAGTTCTTC. It encodes CASSQEGIRGRVLYNEQFF. This sequence joins TRBV4-1 and TRBJ2-1; D might be TRBD2 (5 bases). The CDR3 extends over 19 amino acids. Germline values: CDR1 MGHRA, CDR2 YSYEKL. V was clipped by 0 bases and J by 3 bases, with 21 bases between them.

The chain recombines TRBV5-1 with TRBJ1-1; 10 nucleotides align to TRBD1. The CDR3 spans 14 residues. The V gene's germline CDR1 is SGHRS and CDR2 YFSETQ. Trimming took 3 bases from V and 6 from J; bases not matched to a gene: 5. CDR3 sequence: CASSCRQGAAEAFF. CDR3 nucleotide sequence: TGCGCCAGCAGCTGCCGACAGGGGGCTGCTGAAGCTTTCTTT.

With respect to this clonotype: A much larger clone lies a single base off, so this may be a read error. The chain uses TRBV7-2 and TRBJ2-4; 8 nucleotides match TRBD1. The J call may be faulty, since TRBJ2-7 better matches the DNA end. The length of the CDR3 is 13 residues. Germline-derived CDR1 and CDR2 are SGHTA and FQGNSA. The CDR3 coding sequence is TGTGCCGGCAGCCCGGGACAGGCCTACGAGCAGTACTTC. This gives the protein CAGSPGQAYEQYF.

This clonotype was detected ten times or more. J is TRBJ1-4 and V is TRBV29-1; 7 positions match TRBD1. This CDR3 contains 13 residues. V trimming: 7 bases; J trimming: 8 bases; junction bases outside the gene matches: 10. Germline lookup yields CDR1 SQVTM and CDR2 ANQGSEA. The CDR3 nucleotides are TGCAGCGCTACCGGGACAGTAGGGGAAAAACTGTTTTTT. It translates to CSATGTVGEKLFF.